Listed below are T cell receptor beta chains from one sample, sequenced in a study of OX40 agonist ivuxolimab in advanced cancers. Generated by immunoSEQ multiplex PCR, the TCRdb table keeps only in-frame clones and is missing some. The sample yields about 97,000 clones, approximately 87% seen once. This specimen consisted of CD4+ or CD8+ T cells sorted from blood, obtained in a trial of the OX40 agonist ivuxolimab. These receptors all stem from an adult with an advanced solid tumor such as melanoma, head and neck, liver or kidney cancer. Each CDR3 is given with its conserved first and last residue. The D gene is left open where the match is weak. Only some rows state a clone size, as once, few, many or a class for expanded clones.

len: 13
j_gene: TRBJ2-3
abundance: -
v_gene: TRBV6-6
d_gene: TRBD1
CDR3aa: CASSDRGADTQYF
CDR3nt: TGTGCCAGCAGCGACAGGGGTGCAGATACGCAGTATTTT

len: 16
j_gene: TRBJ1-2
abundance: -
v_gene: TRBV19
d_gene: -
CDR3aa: CASSGSPTGIRYGYTF
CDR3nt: TGTGCCAGTAGTGGGTCCCCCACAGGTATTCGCTATGGCTACACCTTC

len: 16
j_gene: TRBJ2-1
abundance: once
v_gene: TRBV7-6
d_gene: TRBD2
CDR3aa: CASSLTSGPPYNEQFF
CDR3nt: TGTGCCAGCAGCCTCACTAGCGGGCCGCCCTACAATGAGCAGTTCTTC

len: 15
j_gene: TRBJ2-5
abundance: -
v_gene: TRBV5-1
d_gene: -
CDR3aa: CASRPLTGAIETQYF
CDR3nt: TGCGCCAGCAGACCACTAACGGGGGCAATAGAGACCCAGTACTTC

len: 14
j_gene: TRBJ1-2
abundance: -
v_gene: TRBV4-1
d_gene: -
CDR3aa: CASSQDPTSYGYTF
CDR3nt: TGCGCCAGCAGCCAAGATCCAACGTCATATGGCTACACCTTC

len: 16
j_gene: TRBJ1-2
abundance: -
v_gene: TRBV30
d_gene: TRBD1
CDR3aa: CAWTVPDRVYRYGYTF
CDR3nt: TGTGCCTGGACAGTACCCGACAGGGTTTATCGGTATGGCTACACCTTC

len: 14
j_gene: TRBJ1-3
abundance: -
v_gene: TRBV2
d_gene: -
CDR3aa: CASSDNGRGNTIYF
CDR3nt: TGTGCCAGCAGTGACAATGGCAGAGGAAACACCATATATTTT

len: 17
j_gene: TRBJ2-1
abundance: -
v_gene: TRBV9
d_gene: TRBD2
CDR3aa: CASSVGLAGGLYNEQFF
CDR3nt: TGTGCCAGCAGCGTAGGGCTAGCGGGAGGGTTATACAATGAGCAGTTCTTC

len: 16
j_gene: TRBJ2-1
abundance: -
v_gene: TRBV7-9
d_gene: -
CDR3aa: CASSFYGTPGTHEQFF
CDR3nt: TGTGCCAGCAGCTTTTACGGGACCCCGGGGACCCATGAGCAGTTCTTC

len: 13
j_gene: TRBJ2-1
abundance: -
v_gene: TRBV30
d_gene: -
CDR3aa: CAWRRAGGNEQFF
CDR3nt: TGTGCCTGGAGAAGGGCGGGTGGGAATGAGCAGTTCTTC

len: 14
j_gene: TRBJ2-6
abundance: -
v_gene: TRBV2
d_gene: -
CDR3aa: CASSLGGGANVLTF
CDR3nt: TGTGCCAGCAGTCTAGGAGGTGGGGCCAACGTCCTGACTTTC

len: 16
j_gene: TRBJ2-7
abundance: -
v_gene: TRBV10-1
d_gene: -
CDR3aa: CASSARTGQGSYEQYF
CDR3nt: TGCGCCAGCAGTGCAAGAACAGGGCAGGGATCCTACGAGCAGTACTTC

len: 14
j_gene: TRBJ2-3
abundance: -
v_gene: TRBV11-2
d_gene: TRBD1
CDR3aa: CASTRDRTTDTQYF
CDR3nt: TGTGCCAGCACCCGGGACAGGACCACAGATACGCAGTATTTT

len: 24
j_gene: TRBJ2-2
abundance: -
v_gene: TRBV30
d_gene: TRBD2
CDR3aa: CAWSQFRVVGSWTSGGHNTGELFF
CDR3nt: TGTGCCTGGAGCCAATTCCGGGTGGTAGGTTCGTGGACTAGCGGGGGCCATAACACCGGGGAGCTGTTTTTT

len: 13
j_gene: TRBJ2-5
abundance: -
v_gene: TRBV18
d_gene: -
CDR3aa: CASSPAGRETQYF
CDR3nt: TGTGCCAGCTCACCAGCAGGACGAGAGACCCAGTACTTC

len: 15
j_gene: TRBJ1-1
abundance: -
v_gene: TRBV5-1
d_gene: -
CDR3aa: CASSFLPSMNTEAFF
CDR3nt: TGCGCCAGCAGCTTTTTGCCAAGCATGAACACTGAAGCTTTCTTT

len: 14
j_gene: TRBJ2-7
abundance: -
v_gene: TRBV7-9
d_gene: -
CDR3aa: CASTSPFEGFEQYF
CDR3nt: TGTGCCAGCACCTCACCCTTTGAGGGGTTCGAGCAGTACTTC

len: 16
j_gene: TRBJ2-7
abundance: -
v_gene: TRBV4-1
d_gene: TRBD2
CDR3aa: CASSQVAGGNSYEQYF
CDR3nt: TGCGCCAGCAGCCAAGTTGCGGGAGGGAATTCTTACGAGCAGTACTTC

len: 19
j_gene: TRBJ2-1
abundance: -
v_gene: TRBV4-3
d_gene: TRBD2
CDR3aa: CASSQYPTGTSGTRGGQFF
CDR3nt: TGCGCCAGCAGCCAATACCCGACCGGGACTAGCGGGACCCGGGGGGGGCAGTTCTTC

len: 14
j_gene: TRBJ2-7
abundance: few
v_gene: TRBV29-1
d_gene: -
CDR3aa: CSVGLYRVTYEQYF
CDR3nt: TGCAGCGTGGGACTCTACAGGGTGACCTACGAGCAGTACTTC

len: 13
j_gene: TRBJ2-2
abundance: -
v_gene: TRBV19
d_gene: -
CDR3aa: CASSMTGTWELFF
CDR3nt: TGTGCCAGTAGTATGACAGGCACCTGGGAGCTGTTTTTT

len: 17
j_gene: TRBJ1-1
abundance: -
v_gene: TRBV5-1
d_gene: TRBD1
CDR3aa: CASSLEGQGALGTEAFF
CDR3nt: TGCGCCAGCAGCTTGGAGGGACAGGGGGCTCTGGGCACTGAAGCTTTCTTT

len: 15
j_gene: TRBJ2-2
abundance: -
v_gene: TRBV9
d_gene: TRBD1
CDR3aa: CASSVGGGSAGELFF
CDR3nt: TGTGCCAGCAGCGTAGGAGGGGGCAGCGCCGGGGAGCTGTTTTTT

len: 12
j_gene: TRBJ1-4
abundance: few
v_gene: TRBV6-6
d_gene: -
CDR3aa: CASRHLNEKLFF
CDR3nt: TGTGCCAGCAGACACTTAAATGAAAAACTGTTTTTT

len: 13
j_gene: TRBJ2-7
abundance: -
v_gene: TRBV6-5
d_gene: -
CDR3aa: CASSYSLSGEQYF
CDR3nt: TGTGCCAGCAGTTACTCGCTTTCAGGCGAGCAGTACTTC

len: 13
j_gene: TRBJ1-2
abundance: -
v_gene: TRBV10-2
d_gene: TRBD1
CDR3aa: CASSRDSNYGYTF
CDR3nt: TGCGCCAGCAGTCGGGACAGCAACTATGGCTACACCTTC

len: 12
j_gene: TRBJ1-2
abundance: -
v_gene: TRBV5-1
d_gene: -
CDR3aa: CASSFGLDGYTF
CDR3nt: TGCGCCAGCAGCTTTGGGTTGGATGGCTACACCTTC

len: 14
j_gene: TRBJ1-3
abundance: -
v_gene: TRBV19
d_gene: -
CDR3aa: CASKTDKSGNTIYF
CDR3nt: TGTGCCAGTAAAACTGACAAATCCGGAAACACCATATATTTT

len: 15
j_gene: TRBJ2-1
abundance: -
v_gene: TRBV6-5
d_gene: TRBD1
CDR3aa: CASSFPDRDYNEQFF
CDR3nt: TGTGCCAGCAGTTTTCCGGACAGGGATTACAATGAGCAGTTCTTC

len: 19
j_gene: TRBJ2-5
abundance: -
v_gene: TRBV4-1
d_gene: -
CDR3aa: CASSPGPLHLRSRQETQYF
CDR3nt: TGCGCCAGCAGTCCCGGGCCCCTACATCTTCGGTCGCGACAAGAGACCCAGTACTTC

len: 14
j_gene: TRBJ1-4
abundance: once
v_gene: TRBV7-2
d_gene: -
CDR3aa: CASSLFGQQEKLFF
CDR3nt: TGTGCCAGCAGCTTATTCGGACAGCAGGAAAAACTGTTTTTT

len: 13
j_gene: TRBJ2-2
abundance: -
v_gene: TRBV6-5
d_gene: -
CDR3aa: CASGLIPTGELFF
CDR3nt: TGTGCCAGCGGACTAATCCCCACCGGGGAGCTGTTTTTT

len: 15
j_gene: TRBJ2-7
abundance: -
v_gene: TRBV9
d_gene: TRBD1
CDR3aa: CASSVGGTGAYEQYF
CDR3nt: TGTGCCAGCAGCGTAGGGGGGACAGGCGCCTACGAGCAGTACTTC

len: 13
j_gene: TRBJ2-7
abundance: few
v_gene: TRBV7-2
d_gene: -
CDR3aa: CASSLAGERGQYF
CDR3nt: TGTGCCAGCAGCTTAGCGGGAGAACGCGGGCAGTACTTC

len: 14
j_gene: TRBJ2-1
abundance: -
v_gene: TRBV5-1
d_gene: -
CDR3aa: CASSLGLEGYEQFF
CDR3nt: TGCGCCAGCAGCCTTGGACTGGAAGGGTATGAGCAGTTCTTC

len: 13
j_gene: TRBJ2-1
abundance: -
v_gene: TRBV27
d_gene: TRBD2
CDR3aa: CASSPGLDREQFF
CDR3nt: TGTGCCAGCAGTCCCGGACTAGATCGTGAGCAGTTCTTC

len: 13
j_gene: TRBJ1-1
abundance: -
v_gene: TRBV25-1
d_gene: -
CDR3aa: CASRQTGNTEAFF
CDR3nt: TGTGCCAGCAGGCAAACAGGAAACACTGAAGCTTTCTTT

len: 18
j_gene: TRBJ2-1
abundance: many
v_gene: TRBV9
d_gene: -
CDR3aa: CASSVHGGAPSSYNEQFF
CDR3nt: TGTGCCAGCAGCGTACATGGGGGCGCGCCAAGCTCCTACAATGAGCAGTTCTTC

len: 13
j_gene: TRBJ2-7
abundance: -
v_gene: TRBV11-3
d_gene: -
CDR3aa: CASSLRIDYEQYF
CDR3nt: TGTGCCAGCAGCTTACGGATTGACTACGAGCAGTACTTC

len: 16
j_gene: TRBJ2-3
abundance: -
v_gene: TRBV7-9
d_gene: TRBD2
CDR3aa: CASSPGLAGPTDTQYF
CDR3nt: TGTGCCAGCAGCCCCGGACTAGCGGGGCCCACAGATACGCAGTATTTT

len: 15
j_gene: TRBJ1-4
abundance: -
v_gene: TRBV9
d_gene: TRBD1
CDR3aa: CASSPWGTGDEKLFF
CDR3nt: TGTGCCAGCAGCCCTTGGGGGACAGGGGATGAAAAACTGTTTTTT

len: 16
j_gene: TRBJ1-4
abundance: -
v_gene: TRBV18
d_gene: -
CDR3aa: CASSPATQGEWDKLFF
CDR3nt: TGTGCCAGCTCACCAGCCACCCAGGGAGAATGGGATAAACTGTTTTTT

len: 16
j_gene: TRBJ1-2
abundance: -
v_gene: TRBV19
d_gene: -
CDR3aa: CASSSSVQSGLYGYTF
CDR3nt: TGTGCCAGTAGTTCGTCAGTTCAGTCGGGACTATATGGCTACACCTTC

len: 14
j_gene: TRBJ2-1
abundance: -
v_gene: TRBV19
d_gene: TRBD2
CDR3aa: CASSIRGGRDEQFF
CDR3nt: TGTGCCAGTAGTATCCGCGGGGGGAGGGATGAGCAGTTCTTC

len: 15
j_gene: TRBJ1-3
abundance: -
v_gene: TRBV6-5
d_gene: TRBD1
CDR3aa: CASRPNRGAPNTIYF
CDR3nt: TGTGCCAGCAGACCGAACAGGGGTGCCCCAAACACCATATATTTT

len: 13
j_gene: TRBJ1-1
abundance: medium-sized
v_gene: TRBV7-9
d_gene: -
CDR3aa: CASSLAGDTEAFF
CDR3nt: TGTGCCAGCAGCTTAGCGGGGGACACTGAAGCTTTCTTT

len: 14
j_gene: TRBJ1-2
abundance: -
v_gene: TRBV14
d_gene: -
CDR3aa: CASSQTPGPYGYTF
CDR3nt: TGTGCCAGCAGCCAAACCCCAGGGCCCTATGGCTACACCTTC